The sequence of this TCR beta chain was determined in a study of blood T cell repertoires in COVID-19. Study details: The analysed material was cDNA or gDNA that came from T cells, B-cell-depleted T cells, or PBMCs.

Produced via immunoSEQ multiplex PCR; TCRdb's table is partial and in-frame only. The sample yields about 150,000 clones, more than 75% seen once. The CDR3 runs 15 residues. Trimming took 7 bases from V and 0 from J, leaving 13 bases between them. CDR1 and CDR2 (germline): SGHNT, YENEEA. This sequence originates from a man aged 50-59 years who had recovered from COVID-19. The sequenced sample consisted of peripheral blood. This chain connects TRBV11-3 to TRBJ1-3; no definite D call. The DNA for the CDR3 is TGTGCCAGCAACGGGAAGGTGGGCTCTGGAAACACCATATATTTT. Translation: CASNGKVGSGNTIYF.